The sequence of this TCR beta chain was determined in a study of T cells in Graves' hyperthyroidism and ophthalmopathy. Study-wide findings and caveats: A 13 V-J signature model discriminated ophthalmopathy versus stable hyperthyroidism. Most clonotypes expanded in thyroid above 0.001 were likewise present in blood.

J was trimmed by 2 bases and V by 10 bases; bases with no gene match: 11. The CDR3 runs 14 residues. Per germline, CDR1 MNHNS and CDR2 SASEGT. Diagnoses were established using clinical symptoms, serum thyroxine and TRAb, thyroid ultrasound and orbital computed tomography. RNA transcripts yielded amplified TCR beta CDR3 regions. Primed by the HTBI set, a first-round RT-PCR was run on the TCR CDR3. From the multiplex PCR reads, TCRdb called clonotypes with MiXCR, one entry per CDR3 protein. The data show under 500,000 distinct CDR3 sequences, over 13% seen once. In this sample, this clonotype turned up many times. What it binds is not known.

The sample comprised blood. The origin of this receptor is a man aged 45-60 years with Graves' ophthalmopathy. The rearrangement joins TRBV6-1 to TRBJ2-7; TRBD2 aligns across 7 bases. DNA for the CDR3: TGTGCCACACGGTCTCCTAGCGGTCCCTACGAGCAGTACTTC. It is translated as CATRSPSGPYEQYF.